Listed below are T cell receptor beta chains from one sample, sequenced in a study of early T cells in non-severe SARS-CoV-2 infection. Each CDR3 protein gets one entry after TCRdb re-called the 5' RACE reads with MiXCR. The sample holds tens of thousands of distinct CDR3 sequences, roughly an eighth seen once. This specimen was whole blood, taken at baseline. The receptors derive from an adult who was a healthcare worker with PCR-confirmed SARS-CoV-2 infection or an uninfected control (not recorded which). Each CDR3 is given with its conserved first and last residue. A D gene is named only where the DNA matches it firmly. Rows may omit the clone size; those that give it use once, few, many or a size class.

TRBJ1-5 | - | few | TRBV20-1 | CSARDLGALGNQPQHF | TGCAGTGCTAGAGATTTGGGAGCCTTGGGCAATCAGCCCCAGCATTTT
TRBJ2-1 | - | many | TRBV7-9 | CASSLAPDGGHREQFF | TGTGCCAGCAGCTTAGCGCCCGACGGGGGGCACCGTGAGCAGTTCTTC
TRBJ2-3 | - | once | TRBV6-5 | CASSYPSTDTQYF | TGTGCCAGCAGTTACCCGAGCACAGATACGCAGTATTTT
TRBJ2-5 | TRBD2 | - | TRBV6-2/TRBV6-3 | CASAYLAGGGTQYF | TGTGCCAGCGCCTATCTAGCGGGAGGAGGGACCCAGTACTTC
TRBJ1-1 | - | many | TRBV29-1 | CSVTRAVNTEAFF | TGCAGCGTCACCAGGGCTGTGAACACTGAAGCTTTCTTT
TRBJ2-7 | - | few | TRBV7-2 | CASSQQGLGSYEQYF | TGTGCCAGCAGCCAACAGGGCCTCGGATCCTACGAGCAGTACTTC
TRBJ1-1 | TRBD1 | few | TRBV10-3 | CAISDGGQGDTEAFF | TGTGCCATCAGTGATGGCGGACAGGGGGATACTGAAGCTTTCTTT
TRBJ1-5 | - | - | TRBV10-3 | CAVSPTGWNQPQHF | TGTGCCGTCAGCCCGACAGGTTGGAATCAGCCCCAGCATTTT
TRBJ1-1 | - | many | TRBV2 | CASSEFSTRRGDTEAFF | TGTGCCAGCAGTGAGTTTTCCACCAGGCGAGGGGACACTGAAGCTTTCTTT
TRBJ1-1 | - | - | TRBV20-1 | CSALRRTTEAFF | TGCAGTGCCTTACGAAGGACCACTGAAGCTTTCTTT
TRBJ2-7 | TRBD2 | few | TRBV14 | CASSLGTSGAYEQYF | TGTGCCAGCAGCCTGGGGACTAGCGGGGCCTACGAGCAGTACTTC
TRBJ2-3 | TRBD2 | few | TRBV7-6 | CASSSGLAGGVDTQYF | TGTGCCAGCAGCTCCGGACTAGCGGGGGGGGTAGATACGCAGTATTTT
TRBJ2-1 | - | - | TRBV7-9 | CASSLDNNEQFF | TGTGCCAGCAGCTTAGATAACAATGAGCAGTTCTTC
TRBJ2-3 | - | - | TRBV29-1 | CSVERGNEADTQYF | TGCAGCGTTGAACGGGGGAATGAAGCAGATACGCAGTATTTT
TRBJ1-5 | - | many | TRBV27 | CASSLGRLSNQPQHF | TGTGCCAGCAGTTTAGGACGGCTCAGCAATCAGCCCCAGCATTTT
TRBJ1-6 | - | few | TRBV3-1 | CASSSNVGRPSPLHF | TGTGCCAGCAGCTCTAACGTCGGTCGGCCTTCACCCCTCCACTTT
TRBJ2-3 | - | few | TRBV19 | CASTHRGTTSTDTQYF | TGTGCCAGTACCCACCGGGGCACCACTAGCACAGATACGCAGTATTTT
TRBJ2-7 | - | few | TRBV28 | CASQEGGLFHEQYF | TGTGCCAGCCAAGAGGGGGGACTTTTCCACGAGCAGTACTTC
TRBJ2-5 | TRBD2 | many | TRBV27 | CASRDKGTSGGVVTQYF | TGTGCCAGCCGGGACAAAGGGACTAGCGGGGGCGTAGTAACCCAGTACTTC
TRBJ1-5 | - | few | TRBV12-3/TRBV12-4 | CASSPSGFSNQPQHF | TGTGCCAGCAGTCCCTCGGGGTTTAGCAATCAGCCCCAGCATTTT
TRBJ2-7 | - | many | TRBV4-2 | CASSQDPGWGAYEQYF | TGTGCCAGCAGCCAAGATCCGGGCTGGGGGGCCTACGAGCAGTACTTC
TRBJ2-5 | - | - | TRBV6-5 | CATSRPPGAQETQYF | TGTGCCACCTCACGGCCTCCAGGAGCGCAAGAGACCCAGTACTTC
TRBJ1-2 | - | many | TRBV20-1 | CSASQQANYGYTF | TGCAGTGCTTCACAACAAGCTAACTATGGCTACACCTTC
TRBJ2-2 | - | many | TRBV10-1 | CASEGNTGELFF | TGCGCCAGCGAAGGGAACACCGGGGAGCTGTTTTTT
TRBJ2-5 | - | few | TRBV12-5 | CASGLVRRETQYF | TGTGCTAGTGGTTTGGTCCGGCGAGAGACCCAGTACTTC
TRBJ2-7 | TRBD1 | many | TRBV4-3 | CASSQGSDRAGSEQYF | TGCGCCAGCAGCCAAGGAAGCGACAGGGCCGGCAGCGAGCAGTACTTC
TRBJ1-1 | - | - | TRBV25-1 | CASSEGPGANTEAFF | TGTGCCAGCAGTGAGGGCCCGGGGGCAAACACTGAAGCTTTCTTT
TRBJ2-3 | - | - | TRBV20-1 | CSAPRGGTDTQYF | TGCAGTGCCCCAAGGGGGGGCACAGATACGCAGTATTTT
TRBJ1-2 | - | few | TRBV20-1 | CSARDPVAEEGYTF | TGCAGTGCTAGAGACCCGGTTGCGGAGGAGGGCTACACCTTC
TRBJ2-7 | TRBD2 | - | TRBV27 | CASSSGLAGPYEQYF | TGTGCCAGCAGTTCGGGACTAGCGGGTCCCTACGAGCAGTACTTC
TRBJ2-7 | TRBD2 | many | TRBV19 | CASSLHSGDYEQYF | TGTGCCAGTAGCCTCCACAGCGGGGATTACGAGCAGTACTTC
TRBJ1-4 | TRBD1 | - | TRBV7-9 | CASSVMGTGREKLFF | TGTGCCAGCAGCGTGATGGGGACAGGGAGAGAAAAACTGTTTTTT
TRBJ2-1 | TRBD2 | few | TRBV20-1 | CSASTSGRGGEQFF | TGCAGTGCTAGCACTAGCGGGAGGGGTGGTGAGCAGTTCTTC
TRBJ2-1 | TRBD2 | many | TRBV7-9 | CASSLVLAGVHNEQFF | TGTGCCAGCAGCTTAGTGCTAGCGGGGGTCCACAATGAGCAGTTCTTC
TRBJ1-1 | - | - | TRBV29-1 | CSVDQVNTEAFF | TGCAGCGTTGATCAGGTGAACACTGAAGCTTTCTTT